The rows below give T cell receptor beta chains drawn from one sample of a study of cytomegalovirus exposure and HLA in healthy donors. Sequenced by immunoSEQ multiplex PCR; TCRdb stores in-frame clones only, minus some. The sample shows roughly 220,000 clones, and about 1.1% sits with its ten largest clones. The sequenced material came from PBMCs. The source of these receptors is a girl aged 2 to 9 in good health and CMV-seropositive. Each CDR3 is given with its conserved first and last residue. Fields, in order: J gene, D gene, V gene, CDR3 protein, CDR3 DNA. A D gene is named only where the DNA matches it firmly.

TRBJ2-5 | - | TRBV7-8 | CASTPVGETQYF | TGTGCCAGCACCCCTGTCGGGGAGACCCAGTACTTC
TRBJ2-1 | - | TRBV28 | CASSPGENEQFF | TGTGCCAGCAGCCCCGGAGAGAATGAGCAGTTCTTC
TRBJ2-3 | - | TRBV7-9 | CASSLVDGRADTQYF | TGTGCCAGCAGCTTAGTGGATGGGAGAGCAGATACGCAGTATTTT
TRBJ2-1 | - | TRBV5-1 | CASSLDGNNEQFF | TGCGCCAGCAGCTTGGACGGGAACAATGAGCAGTTCTTC
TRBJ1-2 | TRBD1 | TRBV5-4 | CASSLEDRDLPGYTF | TGTGCCAGCAGCTTGGAGGACAGGGACCTCCCCGGCTACACCTTC
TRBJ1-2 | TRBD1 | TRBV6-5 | CASSDRDSHGYTF | TGTGCCAGCAGTGACAGGGATTCTCATGGCTACACCTTC
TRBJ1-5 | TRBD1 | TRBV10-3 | CATRTGGDQPQHF | TGTGCCACACGGACAGGGGGCGACCAGCCCCAGCATTTT
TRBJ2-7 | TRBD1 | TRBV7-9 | CASSPPGQGGEQYF | TGTGCCAGCAGCCCTCCGGGACAGGGTGGAGAGCAGTACTTC
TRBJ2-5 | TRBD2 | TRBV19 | CASNLAGQETQYF | TGTGCCAGTAACCTAGCGGGGCAAGAGACCCAGTACTTC
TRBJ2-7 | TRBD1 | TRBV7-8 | CASSFGEKGATEQYF | TGTGCCAGCAGCTTTGGCGAGAAGGGGGCCACCGAGCAGTACTTC
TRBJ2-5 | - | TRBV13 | CASSLVAFQETQYF | TGTGCCAGCAGCTTAGTGGCTTTTCAAGAGACCCAGTACTTC
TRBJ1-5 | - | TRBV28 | CASSLAGVGQPQHF | TGTGCCAGCAGTTTGGCGGGGGTTGGTCAGCCCCAGCATTTT
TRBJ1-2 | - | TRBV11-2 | CASSLSGYGYTF | TGTGCCAGCAGCTTATCGGGCTATGGCTACACCTTC
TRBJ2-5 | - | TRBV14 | CASSQDGGGTQYF | TGTGCCAGCAGCCAAGATGGGGGAGGGACCCAGTACTTC
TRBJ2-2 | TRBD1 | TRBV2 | CASRGGRNTGELFF | TGTGCCAGCAGAGGGGGCAGGAACACCGGGGAGCTGTTTTTT
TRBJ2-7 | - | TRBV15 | CATSREGSGYEQYF | TGTGCCACCAGCAGAGAGGGGTCAGGGTACGAGCAGTACTTC
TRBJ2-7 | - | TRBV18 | CASSVPSASYEQYF | TGTGCCAGCTCCGTCCCTAGCGCCTCCTACGAGCAGTACTTC
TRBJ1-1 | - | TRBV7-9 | CASSLSGGVFTEAFF | TGTGCCAGCAGCTTAAGCGGCGGGGTCTTCACTGAAGCTTTCTTT
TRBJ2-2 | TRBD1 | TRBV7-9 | CASNPDRVNTGELFF | TGTGCCAGCAACCCCGACAGGGTGAACACCGGGGAGCTGTTTTTT
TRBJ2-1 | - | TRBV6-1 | CASSGWEIAPSSYNEQFF | TGTGCCAGCAGTGGTTGGGAAATAGCGCCCAGCTCCTACAATGAGCAGTTCTTC
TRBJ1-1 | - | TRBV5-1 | CASSKGGNTEAFF | TGCGCCAGCAGCAAGGGAGGGAACACTGAAGCTTTCTTT
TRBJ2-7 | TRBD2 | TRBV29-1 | CSVWREDKNEQYF | TGCAGCGTTTGGCGGGAGGATAAAAACGAGCAGTACTTC
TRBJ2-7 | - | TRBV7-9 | CASTPGSYYEQYF | TGTGCCAGCACTCCCGGTAGTTACTACGAGCAGTACTTC